This T cell receptor beta chain was identified during a study of blood T cells in healthy people across ages. Overall study results and limits: The unsorted PBMCs prevented any conclusive comparison of naive versus antigen-experienced cells. Naive T cell percentage and TCR beta diversity correlated strongly.

Donation came from healthy Caucasian individuals in Russia who were aged roughly 6 to 95. Whenever a sample was processed, at least 7 million PBMCs were isolated. This CDR3 is 11 amino acids long. Germline assignment: CDR1 SGHDT and CDR2 YYEEEE. V was clipped by 4 bases and J by 4 bases, with 4 bases between them. The authors ran a second PCR of 7 to 11 cycles using a sample-barcoded 5' primer and a J-beta primer mix. TCRdb fed the 5' RACE reads into MiXCR, producing one record per CDR3 protein. The sample has approximately 770,000 distinct CDR3 sequences, 55% to 75% seen once. Remarks on this clonotype: The antigen is not known.

The sample was blood. The sequence derives from a man younger than 40 in good health. This chain joins TRBV5-6 and TRBJ2-3; D uncertain. CDR3 bases: TGTGCCAGCAGCGCGGCAGATACGCAGTATTTT. The encoded protein is CASSAADTQYF.